This T cell receptor (beta chain) was sequenced in a study of CD8 T cells in Susac syndrome. About the study: When blood was drawn, the patients with Susac syndrome were therapy-naive, on corticosteroids, or on intravenous immunoglobulin alone.

This CDR3 is 14 amino acids long. Trimming removed 0 bases at V and 3 bases at J, with 10 bases between. CDR1 is SGHNT, CDR2 YYREEE, per germline (reference sequence). Sequencing of TCR beta was undertaken in CD8+ and CD4+ T cells derived from blood. Negative magnetic isolation gave CD8+ and CD4+ cells; FACS enriched CD8+ TEMRA. This clonotype was observed a few times. Random hexamers served to reverse transcribe about 0.5 to 1 ug RNA. The immunoSEQ assay covered 54 Vbeta and 13 Jbeta segments for CDR3. TCRdb itself ran the immunoSEQ multiplex PCR reads through MiXCR, one entry per CDR3 protein. This table holds 200,000 or so distinct CDR3 sequences, approximately 96% found once.

V usage is TRBV5-4 and J usage is TRBJ2-7; D is undetermined. This receptor was obtained from a human donor with Susac syndrome. Specimen: CD4+ T cells from PBMCs. CDR3 sequence: CASSLDTAVYEQYF. The CDR3, as DNA: TGTGCCAGCAGCTTGGACACGGCGGTCTACGAGCAGTACTTC.